This T cell receptor (beta chain) was captured by sequencing in a study of T-cell memory formation after mild COVID-19. For the study at large: TCR clusters were mostly donor specific. Study-wide results and caveats: Later expanders leaned CD4+, whereas clones that contracted between day 15 and 85 were balanced CD4/CD8.

MiXCR, run by TCRdb on the 5' RACE reads, gives a single entry per CDR3 protein. The table includes about 150,000 distinct CDR3 sequences, roughly 28% detected once. The CDR3 is 12 residues long. The V gene's germline CDR1 is MNHEY and CDR2 SMNVEV (reference sequence). Trimming removed 6 bases from V and 6 bases from J; junction bases left unmatched: 4. A few counts support this clonotype. Its specificity is unknown. This clonotype was obtained from an adult woman who had mild COVID-19 (a few samples of this study predate the infection). Cell type and time point are not known. The chain couples TRBV27 to TRBJ1-2, with 7 bases lining up with TRBD1. What was sequenced was PBMCs or a T cell subset sorted from them (not recorded which). This CDR3 is CASRQGFHGYTF. The CDR3 DNA sequence: TGTGCCAGCAGACAGGGGTTTCATGGCTACACCTTC.